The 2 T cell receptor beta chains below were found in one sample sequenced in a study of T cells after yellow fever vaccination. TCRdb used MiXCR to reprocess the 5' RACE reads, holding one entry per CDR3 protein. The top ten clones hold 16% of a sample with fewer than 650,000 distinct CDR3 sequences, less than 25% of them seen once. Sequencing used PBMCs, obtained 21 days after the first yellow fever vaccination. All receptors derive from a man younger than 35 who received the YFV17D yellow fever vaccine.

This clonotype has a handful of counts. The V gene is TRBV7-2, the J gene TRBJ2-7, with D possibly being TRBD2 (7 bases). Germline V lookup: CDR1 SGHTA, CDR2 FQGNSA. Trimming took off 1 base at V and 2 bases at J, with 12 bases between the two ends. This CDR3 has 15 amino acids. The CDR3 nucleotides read TGTGCCAGCAGCTTAGGAGGCGGGGGCCCCTACGAGCAGTACTTC. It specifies CASSLGGGGPYEQYF.

CDR3 in DNA: TGTGCCAGCAGTTTGTTACAGGGGTACGAGCAGTACTTC. This gives the protein CASSLLQGYEQYF. V usage is TRBV27 and J usage is TRBJ2-7; 7 bases align to TRBD1. This CDR3 region has 13 residues. Trimming removed 3 bases from V and 4 bases from J; junction bases left unmatched: 3. The germline V gene has CDR1 MNHEY and CDR2 SMNVEV (reference sequence).